The text below deals with one T cell receptor (beta chain). The CDR3 is 13 residues long. Deletions cut 6 bases from V and 3 bases from J, with 8 bases between. Germline V CDR1 and CDR2: SNHLY, FYNNEI. This sample is part of a study of blood T cell repertoires in COVID-19. Study-wide context: T cells, B-cell-depleted T cells, or PBMCs provided the cDNA or gDNA that served as material.

Repertoires were generated with immunoSEQ multiplex PCR, while TCRdb's copy carries only in-frame clones and drops some. The sample lists a few hundred thousand clones; about 88% were seen once. The receptor comes from a woman under 30 who had been exposed to COVID-19. The genes are TRBV2 and TRBJ1-4; D perhaps matches TRBD1 (5 bases). The sequencing input was PBMCs or T cells enriched from blood (not recorded which). The CDR3 reads CASRTDANEKLFF. The CDR3 DNA sequence: TGTGCCAGCAGGACAGACGCTAATGAAAAACTGTTTTTT.